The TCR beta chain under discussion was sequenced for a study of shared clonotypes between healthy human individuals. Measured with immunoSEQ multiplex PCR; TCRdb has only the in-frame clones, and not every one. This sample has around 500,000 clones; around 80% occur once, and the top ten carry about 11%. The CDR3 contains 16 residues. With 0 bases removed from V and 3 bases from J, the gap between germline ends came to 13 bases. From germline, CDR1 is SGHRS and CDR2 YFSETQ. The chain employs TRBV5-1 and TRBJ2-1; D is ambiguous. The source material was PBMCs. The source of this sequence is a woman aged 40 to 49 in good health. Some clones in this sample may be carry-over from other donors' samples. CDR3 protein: CASSLERQDLYNEQFF. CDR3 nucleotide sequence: TGCGCCAGCAGCTTGGAGAGGCAGGACCTCTACAATGAGCAGTTCTTC.